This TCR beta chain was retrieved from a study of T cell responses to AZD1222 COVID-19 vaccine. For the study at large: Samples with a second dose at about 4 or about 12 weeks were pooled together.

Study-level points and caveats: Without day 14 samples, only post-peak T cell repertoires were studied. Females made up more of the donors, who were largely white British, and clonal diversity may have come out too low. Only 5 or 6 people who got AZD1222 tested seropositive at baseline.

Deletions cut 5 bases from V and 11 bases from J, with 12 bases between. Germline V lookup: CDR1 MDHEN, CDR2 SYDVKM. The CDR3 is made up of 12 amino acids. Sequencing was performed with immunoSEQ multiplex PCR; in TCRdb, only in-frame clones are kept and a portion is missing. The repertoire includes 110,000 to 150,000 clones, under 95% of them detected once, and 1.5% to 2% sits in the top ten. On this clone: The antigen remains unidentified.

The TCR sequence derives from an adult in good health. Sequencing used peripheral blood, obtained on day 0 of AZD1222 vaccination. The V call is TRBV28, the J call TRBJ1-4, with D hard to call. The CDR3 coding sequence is TGTGCCAGCAGTCCACCCGGGGAGAAACTGTTTTTT. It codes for CASSPPGEKLFF.